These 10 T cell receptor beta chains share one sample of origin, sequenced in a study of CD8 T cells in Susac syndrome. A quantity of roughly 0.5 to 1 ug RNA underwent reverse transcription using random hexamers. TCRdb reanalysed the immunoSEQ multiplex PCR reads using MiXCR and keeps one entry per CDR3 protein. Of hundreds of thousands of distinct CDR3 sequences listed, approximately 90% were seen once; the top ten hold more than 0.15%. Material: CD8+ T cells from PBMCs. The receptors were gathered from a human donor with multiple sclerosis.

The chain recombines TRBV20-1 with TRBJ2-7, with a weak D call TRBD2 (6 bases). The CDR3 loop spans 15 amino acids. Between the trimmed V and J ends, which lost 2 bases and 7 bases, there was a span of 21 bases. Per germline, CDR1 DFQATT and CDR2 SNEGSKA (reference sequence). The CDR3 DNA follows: TGCAGTGCTAGAATCGGAGGGGATTCATCTGGGGAGCAGTACTTC. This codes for CSARIGGDSSGEQYF.

CDR3 DNA sequence: TGTGCCATCTCGTTAGCGACCGGGGAGCTGTTTTTT. Amino acids: CAISLATGELFF. The V call is TRBV2, the J call TRBJ2-2; tentative D call: TRBD2 (5 bases). Germline CDR1 is SNHLY and CDR2 is FYNNEI. V was trimmed by 10 bases and J by 5 bases, leaving 11 bases between them. The CDR3 runs 12 residues.

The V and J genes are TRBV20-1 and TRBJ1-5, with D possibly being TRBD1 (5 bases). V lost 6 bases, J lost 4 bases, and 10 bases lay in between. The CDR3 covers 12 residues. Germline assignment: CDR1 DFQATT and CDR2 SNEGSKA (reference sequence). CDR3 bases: TGCAGTGCAAAGACAGAAAATCAGCCCCAGCATTTT. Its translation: CSAKTENQPQHF.

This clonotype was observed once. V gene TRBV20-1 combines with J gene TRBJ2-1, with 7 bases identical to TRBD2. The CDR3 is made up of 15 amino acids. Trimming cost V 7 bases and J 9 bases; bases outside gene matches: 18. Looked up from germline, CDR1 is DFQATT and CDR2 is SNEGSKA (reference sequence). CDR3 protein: CSVAGETRRRGEQFF. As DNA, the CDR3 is TGCAGTGTCGCGGGGGAGACAAGAAGGAGGGGTGAGCAGTTCTTC.

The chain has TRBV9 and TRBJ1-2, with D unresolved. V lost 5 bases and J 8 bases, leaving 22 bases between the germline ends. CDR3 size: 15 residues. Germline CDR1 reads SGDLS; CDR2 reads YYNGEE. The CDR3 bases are TGTGCCAGCAGTGGGGTCGACCGACTCTCTGACGGCTACACCTTC. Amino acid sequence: CASSGVDRLSDGYTF.

The DNA for the CDR3 is TGTGCCAGCAGCCTCCCTCCCGGGGCCGGGGAGCTGTTTTTT. It translates to CASSLPPGAGELFF. The rearrangement links TRBV7-6 to TRBJ2-2; D possibly corresponds to TRBD2 (5 bases). V lost 5 bases to trimming and J lost 6 bases, with 13 bases between them. The CDR3 consists of 14 residues. The germline CDR1 and CDR2 sequences are SGHVS and FNYEAQ.

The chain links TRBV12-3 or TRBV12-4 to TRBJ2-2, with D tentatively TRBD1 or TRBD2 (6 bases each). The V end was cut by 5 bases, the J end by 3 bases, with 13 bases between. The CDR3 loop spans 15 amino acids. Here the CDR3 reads CASSGSGGYTGELFF. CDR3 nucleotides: TGTGCCAGCAGTGGATCCGGGGGCTACACCGGGGAGCTGTTTTTT.

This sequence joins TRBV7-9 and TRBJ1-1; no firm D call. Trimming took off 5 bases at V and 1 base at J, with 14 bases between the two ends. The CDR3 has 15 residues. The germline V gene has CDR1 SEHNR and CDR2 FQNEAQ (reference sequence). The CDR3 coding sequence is TGTGCCAGCAGCCCACGGGAATGGGGGAACACTGAAGCTTTCTTT. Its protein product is CASSPREWGNTEAFF.

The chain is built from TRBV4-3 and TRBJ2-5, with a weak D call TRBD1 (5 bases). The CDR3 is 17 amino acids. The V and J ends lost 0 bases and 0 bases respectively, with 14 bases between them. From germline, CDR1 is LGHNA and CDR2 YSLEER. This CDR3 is CASSQDLGRAHQETQYF. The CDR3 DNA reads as TGCGCCAGCAGCCAAGACCTCGGCAGGGCTCACCAAGAGACCCAGTACTTC.

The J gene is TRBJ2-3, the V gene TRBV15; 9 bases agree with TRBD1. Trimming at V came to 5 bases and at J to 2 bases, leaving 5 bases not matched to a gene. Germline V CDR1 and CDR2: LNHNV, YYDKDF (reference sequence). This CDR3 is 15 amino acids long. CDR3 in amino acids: CATSLRDRATDTQYF. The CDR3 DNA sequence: TGTGCCACCAGCTTAAGGGACAGGGCCACAGATACGCAGTATTTT.